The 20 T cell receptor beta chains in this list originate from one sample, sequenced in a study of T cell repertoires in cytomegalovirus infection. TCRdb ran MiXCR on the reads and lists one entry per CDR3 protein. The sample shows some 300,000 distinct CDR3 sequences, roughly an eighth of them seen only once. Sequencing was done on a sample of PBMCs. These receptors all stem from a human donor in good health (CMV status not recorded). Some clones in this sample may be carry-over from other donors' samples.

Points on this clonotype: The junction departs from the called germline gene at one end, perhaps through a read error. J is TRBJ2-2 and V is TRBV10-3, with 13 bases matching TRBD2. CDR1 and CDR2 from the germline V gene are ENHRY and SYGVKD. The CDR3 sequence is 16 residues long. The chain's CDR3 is CAISDGTSGNAGELFF. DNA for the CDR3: TGTGCCATCAGTGACGGGACTAGCGGGAACGCCGGGGAGCTGTTTTTT.

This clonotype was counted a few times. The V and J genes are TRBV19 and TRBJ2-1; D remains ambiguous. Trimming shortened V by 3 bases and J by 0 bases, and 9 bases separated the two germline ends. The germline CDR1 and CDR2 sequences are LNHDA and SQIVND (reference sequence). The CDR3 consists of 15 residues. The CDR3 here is CASSIKPSSYNEQFF. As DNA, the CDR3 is TGTGCCAGTAGTATCAAACCGAGCTCCTACAATGAGCAGTTCTTC. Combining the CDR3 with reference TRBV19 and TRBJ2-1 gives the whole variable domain DGGITQSPKYLFRKEGQNVTLSCEQNLNHDAMYWYRQDPGQGLRLIYYSQIVNDFQKGDIAEGYSVSREKKESFPLTVTSAQKNPTAFYLCASSIKPSSYNEQFFGPGTRLTVL.

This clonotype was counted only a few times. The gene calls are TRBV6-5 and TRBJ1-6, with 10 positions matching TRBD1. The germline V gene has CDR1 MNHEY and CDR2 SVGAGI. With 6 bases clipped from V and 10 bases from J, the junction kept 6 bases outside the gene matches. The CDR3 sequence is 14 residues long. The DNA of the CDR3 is TGTGCCAGCAGCCGGGACAGGGGAGGATCACCCCTCCACTTT. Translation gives CASSRDRGGSPLHF.

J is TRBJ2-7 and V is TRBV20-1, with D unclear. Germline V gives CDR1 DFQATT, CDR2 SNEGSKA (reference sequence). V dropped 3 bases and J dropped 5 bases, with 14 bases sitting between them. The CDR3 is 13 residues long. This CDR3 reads CSASIQVLNEQYF. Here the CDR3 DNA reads TGCAGTGCTAGTATCCAGGTCCTCAACGAGCAGTACTTC.

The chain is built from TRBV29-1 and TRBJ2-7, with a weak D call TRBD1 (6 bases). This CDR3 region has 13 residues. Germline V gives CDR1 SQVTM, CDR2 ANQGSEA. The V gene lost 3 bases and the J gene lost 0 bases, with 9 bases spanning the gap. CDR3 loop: CSVEEDSSYEQYF. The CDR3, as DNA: TGCAGCGTTGAGGAGGACAGCTCCTACGAGCAGTACTTC.

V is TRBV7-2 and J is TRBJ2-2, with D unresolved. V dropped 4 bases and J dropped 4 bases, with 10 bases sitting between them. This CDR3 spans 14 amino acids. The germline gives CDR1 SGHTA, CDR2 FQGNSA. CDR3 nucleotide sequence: TGTGCCAGCAGCTCCCGGGCTGCCACCGGGGAGCTGTTTTTT. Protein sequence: CASSSRAATGELFF.

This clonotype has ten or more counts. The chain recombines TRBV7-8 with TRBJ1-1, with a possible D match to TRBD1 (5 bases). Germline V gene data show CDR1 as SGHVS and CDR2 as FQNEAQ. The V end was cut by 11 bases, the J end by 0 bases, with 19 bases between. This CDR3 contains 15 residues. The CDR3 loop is CASGVAGALNTEAFF. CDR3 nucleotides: TGTGCCTCCGGGGTGGCCGGGGCACTGAACACTGAAGCTTTCTTT.

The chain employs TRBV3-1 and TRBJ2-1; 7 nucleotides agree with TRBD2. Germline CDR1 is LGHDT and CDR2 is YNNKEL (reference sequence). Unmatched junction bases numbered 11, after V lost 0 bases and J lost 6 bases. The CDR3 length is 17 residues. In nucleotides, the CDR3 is TGTGCCAGCAGCCAAGATTGGGACTACAACGGGTCCAATGAGCAGTTCTTC. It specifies CASSQDWDYNGSNEQFF.

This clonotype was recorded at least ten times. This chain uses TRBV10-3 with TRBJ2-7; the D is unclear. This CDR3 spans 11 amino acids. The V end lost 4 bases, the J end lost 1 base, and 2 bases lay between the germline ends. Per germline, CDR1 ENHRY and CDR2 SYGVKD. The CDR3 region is CAISASYEQYF. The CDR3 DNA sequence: TGTGCCATCAGTGCATCCTACGAGCAGTACTTC.

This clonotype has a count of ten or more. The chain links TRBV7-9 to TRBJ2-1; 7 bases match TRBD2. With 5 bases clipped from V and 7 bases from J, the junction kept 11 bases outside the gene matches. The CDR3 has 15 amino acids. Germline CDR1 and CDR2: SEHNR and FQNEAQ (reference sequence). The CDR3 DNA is TGTGCCAGCAGCCCCGACAAGTCGCGGGGGAATGAGCAGTTCTTC. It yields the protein CASSPDKSRGNEQFF. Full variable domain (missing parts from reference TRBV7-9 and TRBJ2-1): DTGVSQNPRHKITKRGQNVTFRCDPISEHNRLYWYRQTLGQGPEFLTYFQNEAQLEKSRLLSDRFSAERPKGSFSTLEIQRTEQGDSAMYLCASSPDKSRGNEQFFGPGTRLTVL.

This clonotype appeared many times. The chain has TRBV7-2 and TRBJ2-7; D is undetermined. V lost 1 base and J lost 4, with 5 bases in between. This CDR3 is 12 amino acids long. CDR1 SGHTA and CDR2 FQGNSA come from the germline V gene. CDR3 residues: CASSLVRYEQYF. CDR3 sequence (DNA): TGTGCCAGCAGCTTAGTTAGATACGAGCAGTACTTC.

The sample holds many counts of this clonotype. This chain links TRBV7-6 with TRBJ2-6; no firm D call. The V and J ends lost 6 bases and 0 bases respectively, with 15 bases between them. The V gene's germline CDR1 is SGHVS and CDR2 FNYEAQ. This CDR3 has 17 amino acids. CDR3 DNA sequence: TGTGCCAGCAGACCAGGACGCCTCAGCTCTGGGGCCAACGTCCTGACTTTC. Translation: CASRPGRLSSGANVLTF.

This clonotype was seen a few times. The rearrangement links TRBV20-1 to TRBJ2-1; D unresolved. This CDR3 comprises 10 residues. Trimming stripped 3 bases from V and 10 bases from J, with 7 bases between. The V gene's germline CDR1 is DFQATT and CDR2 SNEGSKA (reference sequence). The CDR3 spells CSARVVEQFF. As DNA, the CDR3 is TGCAGTGCTAGGGTAGTGGAGCAGTTCTTC.

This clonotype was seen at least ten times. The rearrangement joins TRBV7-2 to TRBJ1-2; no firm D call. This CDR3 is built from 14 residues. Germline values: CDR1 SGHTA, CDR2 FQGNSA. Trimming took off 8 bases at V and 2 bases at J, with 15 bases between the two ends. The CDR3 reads CASHQRPTNYGYTF. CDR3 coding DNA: TGTGCCAGCCACCAGCGGCCGACGAACTATGGCTACACCTTC.

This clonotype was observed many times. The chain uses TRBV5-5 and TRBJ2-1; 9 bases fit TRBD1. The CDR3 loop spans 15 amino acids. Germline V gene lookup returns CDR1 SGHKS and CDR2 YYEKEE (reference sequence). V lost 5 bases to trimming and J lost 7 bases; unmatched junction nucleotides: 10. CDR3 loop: CASSYGDRAGNEQFF. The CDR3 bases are TGTGCCAGCAGTTATGGGGACAGGGCGGGAAATGAGCAGTTCTTC.

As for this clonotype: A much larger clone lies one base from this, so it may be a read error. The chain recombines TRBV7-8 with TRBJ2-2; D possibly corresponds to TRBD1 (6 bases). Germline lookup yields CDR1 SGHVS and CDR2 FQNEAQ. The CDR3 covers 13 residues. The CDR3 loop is CAGSLGATGELFF. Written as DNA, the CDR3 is TGTGCCGGCAGCTTGGGGGCCACCGGGGAGCTGTTTTTT.

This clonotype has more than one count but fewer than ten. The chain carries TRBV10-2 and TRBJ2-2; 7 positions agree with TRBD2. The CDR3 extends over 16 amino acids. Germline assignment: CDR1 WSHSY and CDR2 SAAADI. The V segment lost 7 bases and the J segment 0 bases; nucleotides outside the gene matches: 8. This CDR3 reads CASKRDSHSNTGELFF. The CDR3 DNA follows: TGCGCCAGCAAGCGGGACTCCCATTCGAACACCGGGGAGCTGTTTTTT.

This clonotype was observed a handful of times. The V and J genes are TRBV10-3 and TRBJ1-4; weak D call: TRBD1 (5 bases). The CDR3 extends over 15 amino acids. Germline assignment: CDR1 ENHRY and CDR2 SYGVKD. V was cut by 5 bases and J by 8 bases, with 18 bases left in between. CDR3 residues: CAISPGVGVGEKLFF. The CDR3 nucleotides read TGTGCCATCAGTCCTGGGGTAGGGGTTGGCGAAAAACTGTTTTTT.

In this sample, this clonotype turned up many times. The CDR3 DNA reads TGTGCCAGCAACCGGGGGGGGGCTGGGGCCAACGTCCTGACTTTC. Its protein is CASNRGGAGANVLTF. V usage is TRBV27 and J usage is TRBJ2-6; 8 bases map to TRBD2. With V trimmed by 7 bases and J by 2 bases, 4 bases remained unmatched. The germline V gene encodes CDR1 MNHEY and CDR2 SMNVEV (reference sequence). The CDR3 sequence is 15 residues long.

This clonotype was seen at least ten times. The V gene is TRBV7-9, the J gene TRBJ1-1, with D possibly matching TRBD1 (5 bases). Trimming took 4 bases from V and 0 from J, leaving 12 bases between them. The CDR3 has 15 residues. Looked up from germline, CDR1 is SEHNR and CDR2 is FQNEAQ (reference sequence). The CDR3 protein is CASSWWGSMNTEAFF. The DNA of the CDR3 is TGTGCCAGCAGCTGGTGGGGCTCAATGAACACTGAAGCTTTCTTT.